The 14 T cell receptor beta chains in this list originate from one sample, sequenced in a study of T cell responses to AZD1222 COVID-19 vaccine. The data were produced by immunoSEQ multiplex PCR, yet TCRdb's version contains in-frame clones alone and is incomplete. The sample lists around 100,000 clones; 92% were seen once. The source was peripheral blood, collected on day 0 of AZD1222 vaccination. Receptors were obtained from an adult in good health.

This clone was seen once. CDR3 loop: CASSLREGDYGYTF. CDR3 DNA sequence: TGTGCCAGCAGTTTAAGGGAGGGGGACTATGGCTACACCTTC. The chain joins TRBV27 to TRBJ1-2, with a possible D match to TRBD1 (6 bases). The V and J ends lost 2 bases and 3 bases respectively, with 10 bases between them. Germline V gene lookup returns CDR1 MNHEY and CDR2 SMNVEV (reference sequence). CDR3 length: 14 amino acids.

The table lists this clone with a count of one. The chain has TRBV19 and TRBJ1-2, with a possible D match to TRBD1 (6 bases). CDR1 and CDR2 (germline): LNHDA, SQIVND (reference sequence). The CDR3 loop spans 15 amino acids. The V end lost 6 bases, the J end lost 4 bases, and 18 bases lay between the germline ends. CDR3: CASSIKGGWAYGYTF. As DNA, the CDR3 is TGTGCCAGTAGCATCAAGGGGGGTTGGGCCTATGGCTACACCTTC.

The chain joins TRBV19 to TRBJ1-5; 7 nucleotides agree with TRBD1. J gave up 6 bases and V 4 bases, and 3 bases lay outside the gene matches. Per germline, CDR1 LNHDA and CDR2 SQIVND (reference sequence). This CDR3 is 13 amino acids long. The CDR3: CASSTTGVQPQHF. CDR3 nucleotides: TGTGCCAGTAGTACCACAGGGGTTCAGCCCCAGCATTTT.

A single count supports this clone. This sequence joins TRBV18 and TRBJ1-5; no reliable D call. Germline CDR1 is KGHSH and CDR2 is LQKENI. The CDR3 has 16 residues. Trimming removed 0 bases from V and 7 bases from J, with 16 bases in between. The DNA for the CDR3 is TGTGCCAGCTCACCACCGGGTGCCCGGGTTGGGCAGCCCCAGCATTTT. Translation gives CASSPPGARVGQPQHF.

The CDR3 DNA reads TGTGCCAGCTCACCACCAACGGGGCCTTCTTGGGAAAAACTGTTTTTT. It is translated as CASSPPTGPSWEKLFF. The chain combines TRBV18 with TRBJ1-4, with D maybe TRBD1 (5 bases). The V and J ends lost 0 bases and 8 bases respectively, with 16 bases between them. The CDR3 is 16 amino acids. CDR1 and CDR2 from the germline V gene are KGHSH and LQKENI.

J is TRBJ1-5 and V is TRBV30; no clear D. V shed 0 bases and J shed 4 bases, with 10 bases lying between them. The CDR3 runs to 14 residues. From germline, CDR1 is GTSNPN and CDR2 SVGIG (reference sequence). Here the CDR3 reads CAWSVSSWNQPQHF. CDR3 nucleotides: TGTGCCTGGAGTGTATCGTCGTGGAATCAGCCCCAGCATTTT.

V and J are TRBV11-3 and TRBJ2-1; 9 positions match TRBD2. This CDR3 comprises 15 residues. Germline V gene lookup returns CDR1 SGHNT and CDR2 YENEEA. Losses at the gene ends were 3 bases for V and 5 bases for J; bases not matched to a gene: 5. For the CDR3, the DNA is TGTGCCAGCAGCTTGGTGGCTAGCGGGAACAATGAGCAGTTCTTC. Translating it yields CASSLVASGNNEQFF.

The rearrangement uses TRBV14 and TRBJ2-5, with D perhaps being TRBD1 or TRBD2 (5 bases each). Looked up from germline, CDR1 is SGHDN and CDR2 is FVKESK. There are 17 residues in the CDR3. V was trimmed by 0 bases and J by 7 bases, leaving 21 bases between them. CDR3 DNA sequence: TGTGCCAGCAGCCAAGATCCTGGGGGTTGGACGTCCGGGACCCAGTACTTC. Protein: CASSQDPGGWTSGTQYF. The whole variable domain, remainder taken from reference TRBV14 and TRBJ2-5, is EAGVTQFPSHSVIEKGQTVTLRCDPISGHDNLYWYRRVMGKEIKFLLHFVKESKQDESGMPNNRFLAERTGGTYSTLKVQPAELEDSGVYFCASSQDPGGWTSGTQYFGPGTRLLVL.

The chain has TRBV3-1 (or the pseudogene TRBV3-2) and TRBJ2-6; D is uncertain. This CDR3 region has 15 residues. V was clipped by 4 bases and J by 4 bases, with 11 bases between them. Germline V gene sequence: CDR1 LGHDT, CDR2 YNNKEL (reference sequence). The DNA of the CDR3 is TGTGCCAGCAGCCGCGGCCCCTCCGGGGCCAACGTCCTGACTTTC. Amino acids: CASSRGPSGANVLTF.

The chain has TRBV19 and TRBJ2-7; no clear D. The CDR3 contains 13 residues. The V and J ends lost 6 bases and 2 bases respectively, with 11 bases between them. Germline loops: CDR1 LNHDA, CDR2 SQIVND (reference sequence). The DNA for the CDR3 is TGTGCCAGTAGCCCCCGAGAGACCTACGAGCAGTACTTC. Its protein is CASSPRETYEQYF.

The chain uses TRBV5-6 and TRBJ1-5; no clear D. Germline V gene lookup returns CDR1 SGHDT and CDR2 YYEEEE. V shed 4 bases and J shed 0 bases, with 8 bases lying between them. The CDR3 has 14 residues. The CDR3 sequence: CASSGYSSNQPQHF. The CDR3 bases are TGTGCCAGCAGCGGATACTCTAGCAATCAGCCCCAGCATTTT.

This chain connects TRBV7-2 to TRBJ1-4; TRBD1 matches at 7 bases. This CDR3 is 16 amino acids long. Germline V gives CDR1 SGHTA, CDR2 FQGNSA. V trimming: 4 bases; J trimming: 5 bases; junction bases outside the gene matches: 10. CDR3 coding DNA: TGTGCCAGCAGCTCCCCACCCGGGACAGCAAATGAAAAACTGTTTTTT. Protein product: CASSSPPGTANEKLFF.

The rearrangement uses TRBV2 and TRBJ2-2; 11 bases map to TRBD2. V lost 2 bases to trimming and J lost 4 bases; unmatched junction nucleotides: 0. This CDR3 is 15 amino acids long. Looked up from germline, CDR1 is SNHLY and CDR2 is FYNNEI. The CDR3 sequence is CASSELAGGTGELFF. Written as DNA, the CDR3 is TGTGCCAGCAGTGAACTAGCGGGGGGCACCGGGGAGCTGTTTTTT.

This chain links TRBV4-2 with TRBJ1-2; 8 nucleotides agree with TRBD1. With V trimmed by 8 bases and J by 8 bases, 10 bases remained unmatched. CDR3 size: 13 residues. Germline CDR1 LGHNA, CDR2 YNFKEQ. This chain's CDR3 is CASFGQGRRGYTF. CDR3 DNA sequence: TGTGCCAGCTTCGGACAGGGTCGTCGAGGCTACACCTTC.